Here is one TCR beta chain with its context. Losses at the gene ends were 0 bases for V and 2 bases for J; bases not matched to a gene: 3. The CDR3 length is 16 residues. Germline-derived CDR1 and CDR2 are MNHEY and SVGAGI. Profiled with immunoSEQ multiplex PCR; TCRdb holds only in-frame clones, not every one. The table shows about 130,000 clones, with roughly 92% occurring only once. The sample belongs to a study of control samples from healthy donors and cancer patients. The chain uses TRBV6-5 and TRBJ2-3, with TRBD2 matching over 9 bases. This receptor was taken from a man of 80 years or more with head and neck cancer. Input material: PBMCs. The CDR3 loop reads CASSYSPSGDTDTQYF. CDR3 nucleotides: TGTGCCAGCAGTTACTCCCCTAGCGGGGACACAGATACGCAGTATTTT.